The 21 T cell receptor beta chains below come from one sample, sequenced in a study of blood T cell repertoires in COVID-19. Only in-frame clones appear in the TCRdb table, and some are missing; sequencing was by immunoSEQ multiplex PCR. The table has 150,000 to 200,000 clones, over 70% seen once. Sequencing used PBMCs or T cells enriched from blood (not recorded which). These receptor sequences come from a woman in her fifties or sixties who had recovered from COVID-19.

The sample holds one count of this clone. The V call is TRBV7-2, the J call TRBJ2-6; tentatively, D is TRBD1 (5 bases). Trimming cost V 1 base and J 0 bases, with 16 bases left between them. Germline V lookup: CDR1 SGHTA, CDR2 FQGNSA. The CDR3 contains 19 residues. The chain's CDR3 is CASSLVGHLVNSGANVLTF. The CDR3, as DNA: TGTGCCAGCAGCTTAGTAGGACACCTAGTTAACTCTGGGGCCAACGTCCTGACTTTC.

This clone was observed once. J is TRBJ2-7 and V is TRBV25-1; 11 nucleotides align to TRBD1. There are 16 residues in the CDR3. Per germline, CDR1 MGHDK and CDR2 SYGVNS. Trimming removed 4 bases from V and 3 bases from J; junction bases left unmatched: 8. This chain's CDR3 is CASSARDRGVSYEQYF. The CDR3 nucleotides read TGTGCCAGCAGTGCCCGGGACAGGGGGGTTAGCTACGAGCAGTACTTC.

The chain combines TRBV9 with TRBJ1-4, with a possible D match to TRBD1 (6 bases). The ends were cut back, 0 bases at V and 6 bases at J, with 12 bases in the middle. The CDR3 is made up of 15 amino acids. Germline V gives CDR1 SGDLS, CDR2 YYNGEE. CDR3 residues: CASSVVQGPDEKLFF. The CDR3 bases are TGTGCCAGCAGCGTAGTACAGGGTCCAGATGAAAAACTGTTTTTT.

The V and J genes are TRBV7-2 and TRBJ1-6, with D unresolved. The CDR3 runs 19 residues. Germline-derived CDR1 and CDR2 are SGHTA and FQGNSA. V lost 1 base and J lost 2, with 18 bases in between. CDR3 bases: TGTGCCAGCAGCTTAGATGGCGCGGGCTGGGGAACCTATAATTCACCCCTCCACTTT. Translating gives CASSLDGAGWGTYNSPLHF.

V gene TRBV27 combines with J gene TRBJ1-4; D possibly corresponds to TRBD1 (5 bases). V was pared by 2 bases and J by 7 bases, with 8 bases between. The CDR3 runs to 13 residues. In germline, CDR1 is MNHEY, CDR2 SMNVEV (reference sequence). For the CDR3, the DNA is TGTGCCAGCAGTTTAAACAGGATTGAAAAACTGTTTTTT. As protein: CASSLNRIEKLFF. Full variable domain (remainder filled in from reference TRBV27 and TRBJ1-4): EAQVTQNPRYLITVTGKKLTVTCSQNMNHEYMSWYRQDPGLGLRQIYYSMNVEVTDKGDVPEGYKVSRKEKRNFPLILESPSPNQTSLYFCASSLNRIEKLFFGSGTQLSVL.

The gene calls are TRBV6-5 and TRBJ1-5; D is possibly TRBD1 (5 bases). Trimming removed 6 bases from V and 3 bases from J, with 9 bases in between. The CDR3 is 13 amino acids. Germline V gene data show CDR1 as MNHEY and CDR2 as SVGAGI. CDR3 DNA: TGTGCCAGCAGACAGGAGAACAATCAGCCCCAGCATTTT. It yields the protein CASRQENNQPQHF.

This clone was counted a few times. The chain couples TRBV5-6 to TRBJ2-5; D may be TRBD2 (6 bases). The CDR3 has 18 amino acids. Trimming pared 3 bases from V and 3 bases from J, leaving 24 bases between. CDR1 is SGHDT, CDR2 YYEEEE, per germline. The CDR3 nucleotides are TGTGCCAGCAGCTCGCGCAGCCTTCGGGGGTTTTTCGAAGAGACCCAGTACTTC. It codes for CASSSRSLRGFFEETQYF. The whole variable domain, remainder taken from reference TRBV5-6 and TRBJ2-5, is DAGVTQSPTHLIKTRGQQVTLRCSPKSGHDTVSWYQQALGQGPQFIFQYYEEEERQRGNFPDRFSGHQFPNYSSELNVNALLLGDSALYLCASSSRSLRGFFEETQYFGPGTRLLVL.

Ten or more counts support this clone. V usage is TRBV6-5 and J usage is TRBJ2-1, with 7 bases lining up with TRBD1. CDR1 is MNHEY, CDR2 SVGAGI, per germline. V was clipped by 10 bases and J by 8 bases; unmatched bases: 8. The CDR3 length is 12 residues. The CDR3 here is CATKGTVYEQFF. The CDR3 region has the DNA TGTGCCACCAAGGGGACAGTGTATGAGCAGTTCTTC.

This clone was seen only a few times. The chain links TRBV7-8 to TRBJ1-6; D possibly corresponds to TRBD1 (6 bases). Trimming took off 1 base at V and 10 bases at J, with 11 bases between the two ends. The CDR3 extends over 14 amino acids. The germline CDR1 and CDR2 sequences are SGHVS and FQNEAQ. In nucleotides, the CDR3 is TGTGCCAGCAGCTTAGGACAGGTTGGCTCACCCCTCCACTTT. Translated, it gives CASSLGQVGSPLHF.

The chain recombines TRBV5-1 with TRBJ2-5; 10 bases are shared with TRBD2. The CDR3 length is 16 residues. Germline CDR1 is SGHRS and CDR2 is YFSETQ. J lost 5 bases, V lost 4 bases, and 11 bases had no gene match. This chain's CDR3 is CASSPAGGPVKETQYF. Here the CDR3 DNA reads TGCGCCAGCAGCCCAGCGGGAGGGCCGGTAAAGGAGACCCAGTACTTC. Using reference TRBV5-1 and TRBJ2-5 for the parts outside the CDR3, the full variable domain is KAGVTQTPRYLIKTRGQQVTLSCSPISGHRSVSWYQQTPGQGLQFLFEYFSETQRNKGNFPGRFSGRQFSNSRSEMNVSTLELGDSALYLCASSPAGGPVKETQYFGPGTRLLVL.

This clone appeared once. The chain combines TRBV7-9 with TRBJ1-4; 10 bases fit TRBD1. The CDR3 length is 14 residues. The V and J ends lost 3 bases and 8 bases, in that order; junction bases with no gene match: 3. Germline CDR1 and CDR2: SEHNR and FQNEAQ (reference sequence). CDR3 in DNA: TGTGCCAGCAGCTTCGGACAGGGGGAAGAAAAACTGTTTTTT. Its translation is CASSFGQGEEKLFF.

A word on this clone: This sample includes further DNA sequences coding for the same CDR3. The chain is built from TRBV7-3 and TRBJ2-3, with 9 positions matching TRBD2. Losses at the gene ends were 6 bases for V and 1 base for J; bases not matched to a gene: 2. This CDR3 region has 14 residues. The germline CDR1 and CDR2 sequences are SGHTA and FQGTGA. CDR3 sequence (DNA): TGTGCCAGCAGTTCTAGCGGGGGCACAGATACGCAGTATTTT. It translates to CASSSSGGTDTQYF.

V gene TRBV9 combines with J gene TRBJ2-7; D possibly corresponds to TRBD2 (6 bases). Trimming took off 0 bases at V and 1 base at J, with 11 bases between the two ends. Germline V gene data show CDR1 as SGDLS and CDR2 as YYNGEE. There are 15 residues in the CDR3. CDR3 coding DNA: TGTGCCAGCAGCGTAGGTGGTAGCGGTTCCTACGAGCAGTACTTC. Protein product: CASSVGGSGSYEQYF.

The chain recombines TRBV4-1 with TRBJ2-3, with unresolved D. This CDR3 spans 12 amino acids. The germline V and J ends were trimmed by 4 bases and 3 bases, with 5 bases remaining between them. Germline values: CDR1 MGHRA, CDR2 YSYEKL. In nucleotides, the CDR3 is TGCGCCAGCAGCCTCCCAACAGATACGCAGTATTTT. Translation: CASSLPTDTQYF.

This clone was observed a few times. The J gene is TRBJ1-2, the V gene TRBV6-1; D remains unclear. Germline assignment: CDR1 MNHNS and CDR2 SASEGT. Trimming cost V 3 bases and J 2 bases, with 10 bases left between them. CDR3 length: 14 residues. The CDR3 reads CASSETLGNYGYTF. The CDR3 DNA is TGTGCCAGCAGTGAGACACTAGGAAACTATGGCTACACCTTC.

The gene calls are TRBV5-1 and TRBJ1-1; 8 bases map to TRBD1. Looked up from germline, CDR1 is SGHRS and CDR2 is YFSETQ. Trimming took 4 bases from V and 4 from J; bases not matched to a gene: 9. CDR3 length: 15 residues. CDR3 residues: CASSRTGYGGTEAFF. Here the CDR3 DNA reads TGCGCCAGCAGCAGGACAGGGTATGGGGGCACTGAAGCTTTCTTT.

The chain couples TRBV7-2 to TRBJ2-3, with 10 nucleotides matching TRBD2. Germline trimming cut 2 bases from V and 4 bases from J; bases unmatched to any gene: 3. Per germline, CDR1 SGHTA and CDR2 FQGNSA. The CDR3 has 15 amino acids. CDR3 amino acids: CASSLLAGASDTQYF. For the CDR3, the DNA is TGTGCCAGCAGCTTACTAGCGGGAGCCTCAGATACGCAGTATTTT.

This clone was observed a single time. This rearrangement joins TRBV6-5 to TRBJ2-6, with a weak D call TRBD1 (5 bases). Germline V gene lookup returns CDR1 MNHEY and CDR2 SVGAGI. V gave up 2 bases and J gave up 2 bases, with 7 bases separating them. This CDR3 region has 15 residues. The CDR3 here is CASSYGRAGANVLTF. In DNA form, the CDR3 reads TGTGCCAGCAGTTACGGCAGGGCTGGGGCCAACGTCCTGACTTTC.

J is TRBJ1-3 and V is TRBV11-2; weak D call: TRBD1 (5 bases). This CDR3 contains 13 residues. With 0 bases removed from V and 8 bases from J, the gap between germline ends came to 8 bases. Germline lookup yields CDR1 SGHAT and CDR2 FQNNGV. The chain's CDR3 is CASSLDRADTIYF. The CDR3 bases are TGTGCCAGCAGCTTAGACAGGGCGGACACCATATATTTT.

The J gene is TRBJ2-1, the V gene TRBV5-1; weak D call: TRBD1 (6 bases). The CDR3 length is 16 residues. V shed 4 bases and J shed 0 bases, with 14 bases lying between them. From germline, CDR1 is SGHRS and CDR2 YFSETQ. The CDR3 DNA follows: TGCGCCAGCAGCACCCCCGACAGGAGCTCCTACAATGAGCAGTTCTTC. Its protein is CASSTPDRSSYNEQFF.

The chain combines TRBV7-8 with TRBJ1-6; D remains unclear. CDR3 length: 12 amino acids. Trimming pared 3 bases from V and 6 bases from J, leaving 3 bases between. Germline values: CDR1 SGHVS, CDR2 FQNEAQ. CDR3 nucleotides: TGTGCCAGCAGCTTCGTTAATTCACCCCTCCACTTT. Its protein product is CASSFVNSPLHF.